One sample yielded the 27 T cell receptor beta chains listed below, sequenced in a study of blood T cell repertoires in COVID-19. Assay used: immunoSEQ multiplex PCR; TCRdb lists only in-frame clones, some missing. Here the sample spans under 150,000 clones, less than 85% being singletons. The sample comprised peripheral blood. These receptor sequences come from a human donor in a cohort sampled during active COVID-19.

The chain recombines TRBV20-1 with TRBJ1-1; possible D gene TRBD1, 6 bases. The germline CDR1 and CDR2 sequences are DFQATT and SNEGSKA (reference sequence). The CDR3 is made up of 11 amino acids. V was shortened by 5 bases and J by 5 bases, with 9 bases between the two germline ends. CDR3 nucleotide sequence: TGCAGTGCTGGCAGGGGAACTGAAGCTTTCTTT. Residues: CSAGRGTEAFF.

This clone was seen once. The chain joins TRBV7-2 to TRBJ2-7, with 8 nucleotides matching TRBD2. This CDR3 is 16 amino acids long. V lost 5 bases, J lost 3 bases, and 12 bases stayed unmatched. Looked up from germline, CDR1 is SGHTA and CDR2 is FQGNSA. The CDR3 reads CASSRPYGREDYEQYF. CDR3 sequence (DNA): TGTGCCAGCAGCCGCCCGTACGGGAGGGAAGACTACGAGCAGTACTTC.

About this clone itself: At the DNA level, this CDR3 is encoded by other sequences in the same sample as well. The rearrangement joins TRBV6-2 or TRBV6-3 to TRBJ2-7, with 7 bases fitting TRBD2. Trimming took 0 bases from V and 3 from J; bases not matched to a gene: 2. CDR3 length: 14 amino acids. CDR1 and CDR2 from the germline V gene are MNHEY and SVGEGT. The CDR3 region has the DNA TGTGCCAGCAGTTACTCAGCGGGGATCTACGAGCAGTACTTC. Its translation is CASSYSAGIYEQYF.

The V and J genes are TRBV2 and TRBJ2-3; D is possibly TRBD1 (5 bases). Between the trimmed V and J ends, which lost 6 bases and 4 bases, there was a span of 11 bases. The CDR3 covers 13 residues. Germline-derived CDR1 and CDR2 are SNHLY and FYNNEI. In DNA, the CDR3 is TGTGCCAGCAGGCAAGGGGTCGCAGATACGCAGTATTTT. This encodes CASRQGVADTQYF. The whole variable domain, filled in from reference TRBV2 and TRBJ2-3, reads EPEVTQTPSHQVTQMGQEVILRCVPISNHLYFYWYRQILGQKVEFLVSFYNNEISEKSEIFDDQFSVERPDGSNFTLKIRSTKLEDSAMYFCASRQGVADTQYFGPGTRLTVL.

The V call is TRBV6-5, the J call TRBJ2-1; 13 bases agree with TRBD2. Germline V gene data show CDR1 as MNHEY and CDR2 as SVGAGI. V gave up 7 bases and J gave up 6 bases; unmatched junction bases: 6. The CDR3 is 15 amino acids. Written as DNA, the CDR3 is TGTGCCAGCAACCAGAGACTAGCGGGGGGCAATGAGCAGTTCTTC. Protein product: CASNQRLAGGNEQFF.

The chain has TRBV7-9 and TRBJ1-2; possible D gene TRBD1, 5 bases. V shed 3 bases and J shed 8 bases, with 13 bases lying between them. There are 13 residues in the CDR3. Germline values: CDR1 SEHNR, CDR2 FQNEAQ (reference sequence). In DNA form, the CDR3 reads TGTGCCAGCAGCTTCGGGGGACTGTTCGGCTACACCTTC. Protein product: CASSFGGLFGYTF.

V gene TRBV6-5 combines with J gene TRBJ2-2; 7 bases line up with TRBD2. Germline CDR1 MNHEY, CDR2 SVGAGI. V lost 6 bases, J lost 4 bases, and 8 bases stayed unmatched. This CDR3 spans 15 amino acids. The DNA of the CDR3 is TGTGCCAGCAGAACGGGGGGTTTACGCACCGGGGAGCTGTTTTTT. It is translated as CASRTGGLRTGELFF.

The genes are TRBV5-4 and TRBJ1-6, with D tentatively TRBD1 (5 bases). V gave up 4 bases and J gave up 9 bases, with 17 bases separating them. The CDR3 is 15 residues long. Germline CDR1 and CDR2: SGHNT and YYREEE (reference sequence). CDR3 DNA: TGTGCCAGCAGCCCCGGAGGGACCCGGGGTTCACCCCTCCACTTT. Its translation is CASSPGGTRGSPLHF.

Only a few counts were recorded for this clone. CDR3: CASSGPGQQETQYF. The DNA of the CDR3 is TGTGCCAGCAGTGGACCGGGACAACAAGAGACCCAGTACTTC. V usage is TRBV6-6 and J usage is TRBJ2-5; weak D call: TRBD1 (6 bases). V gave up 5 bases and J gave up 2 bases, with 12 bases separating them. The length of the CDR3 is 14 residues. Germline CDR1 MNHNY, CDR2 SVGAGI (reference sequence).

The chain has TRBV10-3 and TRBJ2-1, with 9 positions matching TRBD1. Trimming took 6 bases from V and 8 from J; bases not matched to a gene: 8. Germline CDR1 ENHRY, CDR2 SYGVKD. This CDR3 has 14 amino acids. In DNA, the CDR3 is TGTGCCATCAGGGAGGACAGGGGCGGCGATGAGCAGTTCTTC. It is translated as CAIREDRGGDEQFF.

This clone has a handful of counts. The rearrangement joins TRBV7-9 to TRBJ2-1; 10 bases map to TRBD2. The CDR3 runs 15 residues. The V segment lost 5 bases and the J segment 6 bases; nucleotides outside the gene matches: 7. CDR1 SEHNR and CDR2 FQNEAQ come from the germline V gene (reference sequence). Here the CDR3 DNA reads TGTGCCAGCAGCCATGGGGTAGCGGGGGGCAATGAGCAGTTCTTC. This gives the protein CASSHGVAGGNEQFF.

The chain combines TRBV12-5 with TRBJ1-5, with D perhaps matching TRBD1 (5 bases). Trimming left V 5 bases short and J 6 bases short, with 20 bases between. Germline V gene lookup returns CDR1 LGHNT and CDR2 FRNRAP. The CDR3 extends over 16 amino acids. The CDR3 loop reads CASGPGTSLVGQPQHF. CDR3 DNA: TGTGCTAGTGGTCCCGGGACTTCTCTCGTAGGTCAGCCCCAGCATTTT.

This rearrangement joins TRBV7-9 to TRBJ1-2, with a weak D call TRBD1 (6 bases). CDR1 SEHNR and CDR2 FQNEAQ come from the germline V gene (reference sequence). With 3 bases removed from V and 6 bases from J, the gap between germline ends came to 8 bases. The CDR3 is 12 amino acids. CDR3 in DNA: TGTGCCAGCAGCTTTAACAGGGATGGCTACACCTTC. This codes for CASSFNRDGYTF.

The genes are TRBV29-1 and TRBJ1-5; no firm D call. From germline, CDR1 is SQVTM and CDR2 ANQGSEA. The CDR3 consists of 13 residues. The V gene lost 4 bases and the J gene lost 1 base, with 8 bases spanning the gap. CDR3 amino acids: CSVGEGSNQPQHF. CDR3 DNA sequence: TGCAGCGTTGGGGAGGGAAGCAATCAGCCCCAGCATTTT.

This rearrangement joins TRBV6-5 to TRBJ2-7, with a weak D call TRBD1 (6 bases). Germline V gene data show CDR1 as MNHEY and CDR2 as SVGAGI. The CDR3 runs 14 residues. V lost 6 bases and J 2 bases, leaving 14 bases between the germline ends. CDR3 residues: CASSSMGQPYEQYF. The CDR3, as DNA: TGTGCCAGCAGCTCGATGGGACAACCCTACGAGCAGTACTTC.

Of note for this clone: Different DNA sequences within this sample yield the same CDR3. V is TRBV10-2 and J is TRBJ1-2; 7 bases map to TRBD1. The CDR3 is made up of 13 amino acids. The V gene end was trimmed by 5 bases and the J gene end by 7 bases; junction bases not matched to a gene: 7. The germline gives CDR1 WSHSY, CDR2 SAAADI. DNA for the CDR3: TGCGCCAGCAGTTCGCGACAGGGATTTGGCTACACCTTC. Translating gives CASSSRQGFGYTF.

V is TRBV3-1 (or the pseudogene TRBV3-2) and J is TRBJ2-2; 10 bases agree with TRBD2. Germline lookup yields CDR1 LGHDT and CDR2 YNNKEL (reference sequence). The CDR3 spans 16 residues. Trimming cost V 2 bases and J 3 bases; bases outside gene matches: 3. The CDR3 sequence is CASSQLLAGDTGELFF. DNA of the CDR3: TGTGCCAGCAGCCAACTCCTAGCGGGGGACACCGGGGAGCTGTTTTTT.

The chain uses TRBV2 and TRBJ2-5; 7 bases line up with TRBD1. The length of the CDR3 is 13 residues. CDR1 and CDR2 (germline): SNHLY, FYNNEI. The V segment lost 7 bases and the J segment 5 bases; nucleotides outside the gene matches: 7. CDR3 residues: CASIQGLLETQYF. CDR3 DNA sequence: TGTGCCAGCATACAGGGGTTGTTGGAGACCCAGTACTTC.

J is TRBJ1-1 and V is TRBV4-3, with 7 bases fitting TRBD1. Germline values: CDR1 LGHNA, CDR2 YSLEER. V shed 1 base, J shed 4 bases, and the junction held 6 bases outside the gene matches. The CDR3 covers 15 residues. Written as DNA, the CDR3 is TGCGCCAGCAGCCAAGGAGGACAGGTCGGCACTGAAGCTTTCTTT. Translation: CASSQGGQVGTEAFF.

The V and J genes are TRBV6-2 or TRBV6-3 and TRBJ1-2, with D possibly TRBD1 on 6 matching bases. CDR3 size: 13 residues. The germline V and J ends were trimmed by 0 bases and 4 bases, with 6 bases remaining between them. Germline V lookup: CDR1 MNHEY, CDR2 SVGEGT. The CDR3 spells CASSYSRGYGYTF. In DNA form, the CDR3 reads TGTGCCAGCAGTTACTCCAGGGGCTATGGCTACACCTTC.

The J gene is TRBJ1-5, the V gene TRBV7-2, with D uncertain. Per germline, CDR1 SGHTA and CDR2 FQGNSA. Trimming cost V 3 bases and J 4 bases, with 7 bases left between them. The CDR3 is 13 residues long. The CDR3 sequence: CASSFEMNQPQHF. The CDR3 DNA sequence: TGTGCCAGCAGCTTTGAGATGAATCAGCCCCAGCATTTT. The full variable domain, with the rest looked up from reference TRBV7-2 and TRBJ1-5, is GAGVSQSPSNKVTEKGKDVELRCDPISGHTALYWYRQSLGQGLEFLIYFQGNSAPDKSGLPSDRFSAERTGGSVSTLTIQRTQQEDSAVYLCASSFEMNQPQHFGDGTRLSIL.

This clone came up a few times. The V gene is TRBV9, the J gene TRBJ1-2, with D possibly matching TRBD1 (6 bases). CDR3 length: 14 residues. Trimming left V 6 bases short and J 4 bases short, with 16 bases between. The germline gives CDR1 SGDLS, CDR2 YYNGEE. The CDR3 DNA is TGTGCCAGCACCCCGATGGGGGCTGGCTATGGCTACACCTTC. Its protein is CASTPMGAGYGYTF.

The rearrangement uses TRBV28 and TRBJ2-2, with D possibly matching TRBD2 (6 bases). The CDR3 consists of 15 residues. V lost 2 bases, J lost 3 bases, and 10 bases lay in between. Germline loops: CDR1 MDHEN, CDR2 SYDVKM. The CDR3 sequence is CASSLGGGDTGELFF. The CDR3 DNA is TGTGCCAGCAGTTTAGGTGGCGGGGACACCGGGGAGCTGTTTTTT.

The V gene is TRBV5-1, the J gene TRBJ2-7; 8 bases map to TRBD1. The junction had 9 bases not matched to a gene; V was cut back by 0 bases and J by 7 bases. The germline gives CDR1 SGHRS, CDR2 YFSETQ. The CDR3 extends over 15 amino acids. As DNA, the CDR3 is TGCGCCAGCAGCTTGGACCCCAGGGGGCTTCAAGAGCAGTACTTC. It codes for CASSLDPRGLQEQYF.

The CDR3 sequence is CASSYTSPGMAGNTIYF. CDR3 nucleotide sequence: TGTGCCAGCAGTTACACCTCCCCGGGGATGGCTGGAAACACCATATATTTT. This sequence joins TRBV6-2 or TRBV6-3 and TRBJ1-3; D uncertain. CDR3 length equals 17 residues. CDR1 is MNHEY, CDR2 SVGEGT, per germline. Trimming left V 2 bases short and J 2 bases short, with 16 bases between.

The rearrangement links TRBV5-4 to TRBJ2-7; 8 bases fit TRBD1. Trimming cost V 0 bases and J 3 bases; bases outside gene matches: 8. The CDR3 covers 16 residues. The germline V gene has CDR1 SGHNT and CDR2 YYREEE (reference sequence). In nucleotides, the CDR3 is TGTGCCAGCAGCTTGGCCCCGGACAGGGTTGACTACGAGCAGTACTTC. Protein product: CASSLAPDRVDYEQYF.

In this sample, this clone turned up a few times. The chain recombines TRBV6-2 or TRBV6-3 with TRBJ2-7; D is possibly TRBD2 (6 bases). Trimming pared 2 bases from V and 5 bases from J, leaving 16 bases between. Germline CDR1 is MNHEY and CDR2 is SVGEGT. The CDR3 sequence is 15 residues long. The CDR3, as DNA: TGTGCCAGCAGTTACGGAGGGAGGCGTCTCGACGAGCAGTACTTC. Its translation is CASSYGGRRLDEQYF.